This TCR beta chain stems from a study of cytomegalovirus exposure and HLA in healthy donors. Study-wide background: The platform used for the roughly 130 validation repertoires matched that of the roughly 670 first-cohort repertoires, a later analysis reported. Study outcomes and limitations: Some public TCRs appeared in many individuals, while most sequences were rare. Under in vitro conditions, three CMV-associated chains were confirmed as specific for CMV antigens.

Trimming took off 0 bases at V and 3 bases at J, with 3 bases between the two ends. The length of the CDR3 is 13 residues. The germline CDR1 and CDR2 sequences are LGHNA and YNFKEQ. TCRdb's table, derived via immunoSEQ multiplex PCR, lists solely in-frame clones and lacks some. The sample holds about 360,000 clones, approximately 90% seen once. In the case of this clone: Antigen: not known.

The chain is built from TRBV4-2 and TRBJ2-1; no clear D gene. The receptor's source is a young woman in good health and CMV-seronegative. Sample: PBMCs. The CDR3 reads CASSQDFYNEQFF. CDR3 DNA sequence: TGTGCCAGCAGCCAAGACTTCTACAATGAGCAGTTCTTC.